Below are 14 T cell receptor beta chains sequenced from a single sample in a study of identical twins. TCRdb re-derived calls from the 5' RACE reads in MiXCR, one entry per CDR3 protein. The repertoire holds 400,000 to 550,000 distinct CDR3 sequences, with roughly 21% as singletons. These data were also reused for a study on T cells expressing NK-cell markers.

Source material: CD4+ T cells sorted from blood. The origin of the receptors is a woman between 18 and 30 years old in good health.

The rearrangement joins TRBV12-3 or TRBV12-4 to TRBJ2-1; 7 bases line up with TRBD2. CDR3 length equals 11 residues. V lost 1 base, J lost 12 bases, and 0 bases stayed unmatched. The CDR3 region is CASSLGGGQFF. The CDR3 coding sequence is TGTGCCAGCAGTTTAGGCGGGGGGCAGTTCTTC.

This CDR3 reads CASSSSGTDTQYF. The CDR3 DNA reads TGTGCCAGCAGCTCCTCCGGGACAGATACGCAGTATTTT. The chain is built from TRBV7-2 and TRBJ2-3; D is ambiguous. Germline V CDR1 and CDR2: SGHTA, FQGNSA. Trimming took 4 bases from V and 3 from J, leaving 8 bases between them. The CDR3 runs 13 residues.

This clonotype was picked up many times. CDR3 nucleotide sequence: TGTGCCAGCACCCCAGGGTCTAGCGGGGGATCAGATACGCAGTATTTT. It yields the protein CASTPGSSGGSDTQYF. V and J are TRBV9 and TRBJ2-3; 10 nucleotides agree with TRBD2. This CDR3 is built from 16 residues. Per germline, CDR1 SGDLS and CDR2 YYNGEE. V was pared by 6 bases and J by 4 bases, with 11 bases of the junction left unmatched.

This clonotype occurred a few times. The chain recombines TRBV7-9 with TRBJ2-7, with 8 bases aligning to TRBD2. Germline CDR1 SEHNR, CDR2 FQNEAQ (reference sequence). Trimming cost V 2 bases and J 5 bases; bases outside gene matches: 8. The CDR3 length is 15 residues. In DNA form, the CDR3 reads TGTGCCAGCAGCTTACGGAGCGGGAGCGAGAACGAGCAGTACTTC. Translated, it gives CASSLRSGSENEQYF.

This clonotype was seen more than once but under ten times. The rearrangement links TRBV20-1 to TRBJ2-1, with D unclear. CDR1 DFQATT and CDR2 SNEGSKA come from the germline V gene (reference sequence). The V gene lost 5 bases and the J gene lost 7 bases, with 18 bases spanning the gap. The CDR3 covers 14 residues. The CDR3 loop is CSAPKVDGMNEQFF. The DNA of the CDR3 is TGCAGTGCTCCTAAAGTGGACGGTATGAATGAGCAGTTCTTC.

The V call is TRBV9, the J call TRBJ2-5, with TRBD1 identical over 10 bases. The ends lost 2 bases at V and 4 bases at J; junction bases unmatched: 8. This CDR3 is 16 amino acids long. Germline V CDR1 and CDR2: SGDLS, YYNGEE. CDR3 in amino acids: CASSVGTGDGTETQYF. The CDR3 DNA sequence: TGTGCCAGCAGCGTGGGGACAGGGGATGGGACAGAGACCCAGTACTTC. The variable domain in full, completed from reference TRBV9 and TRBJ2-5, reads DSGVTQTPKHLITATGQRVTLRCSPRSGDLSVYWYQQSLDQGLQFLIQYYNGEERAKGNILERFSAQQFPDLHSELNLSSLELGDSALYFCASSVGTGDGTETQYFGPGTRLLVL.

This clonotype was observed a handful of times. The V call is TRBV14, the J call TRBJ2-2, with D perhaps TRBD1 (5 bases). The CDR3 length is 15 residues. V lost 7 bases to trimming and J lost 2 bases, with 14 bases between them. Germline CDR1 SGHDN, CDR2 FVKESK. CDR3 DNA: TGTGCCAGCAAACTTTCCGGACACAACACCGGGGAGCTGTTTTTT. It encodes CASKLSGHNTGELFF.

V gene TRBV7-2 combines with J gene TRBJ2-1, with TRBD2 matching 7 bases. V shed 0 bases, J shed 4 bases, and the junction held 6 bases outside the gene matches. Per germline, CDR1 SGHTA and CDR2 FQGNSA. The CDR3 is 16 residues long. Here the CDR3 reads CASSLAASGAYNEQFF. For the CDR3, the DNA is TGTGCCAGCAGCTTAGCGGCTAGCGGAGCTTACAATGAGCAGTTCTTC.

The rearrangement uses TRBV4-3 and TRBJ2-2, with D possibly called TRBD1 or TRBD2 (5 bases each). The CDR3 is 17 residues long. CDR1 is LGHNA, CDR2 YSLEER, per germline. V was trimmed by 0 bases and J by 7 bases, leaving 18 bases between them. CDR3 nucleotide sequence: TGCGCCAGCAGCCAAGATCCATATCAGGGAGTGAGCGGGGAGCTGTTTTTT. This gives the protein CASSQDPYQGVSGELFF.

This clonotype was detected ten times or more. CDR3: CASSPTGGREVDEQFF. CDR3 DNA: TGTGCCAGCAGCCCGACAGGGGGGCGGGAGGTCGATGAGCAGTTCTTC. This rearrangement joins TRBV3-1 to TRBJ2-1, with D possibly being TRBD1 (9 bases). The CDR3 runs to 16 residues. V was pared by 4 bases and J by 8 bases, with 21 bases between. Germline V CDR1 and CDR2: LGHDT, YNNKEL (reference sequence).

This clonotype was seen more than once but under ten times. The rearrangement uses TRBV7-9 and TRBJ1-4; a possible D gene is TRBD1 (6 bases). Germline V gene sequence: CDR1 SEHNR, CDR2 FQNEAQ (reference sequence). This CDR3 is 15 amino acids long. Trimming took 1 base from V and 8 from J, leaving 14 bases between them. CDR3 residues: CASSLEAGGEEKLFF. CDR3 DNA: TGTGCCAGCAGCTTAGAGGCGGGGGGCGAGGAAAAACTGTTTTTT.

This clonotype occurred many times. CDR3 nucleotides: TGCAGTGCTAGCTCAGCGGGATCTCCCTACAATGAGCAGTTCTTC. Translation: CSASSAGSPYNEQFF. V usage is TRBV20-1 and J usage is TRBJ2-1; 7 bases are a match to TRBD2. The CDR3 sequence is 15 residues long. Germline V gives CDR1 DFQATT, CDR2 SNEGSKA (reference sequence). V was clipped by 3 bases and J by 2 bases; unmatched bases: 7.

The chain couples TRBV11-2 to TRBJ1-6; D call uncertain. The CDR3 is made up of 16 amino acids. Germline V gene data show CDR1 as SGHAT and CDR2 as FQNNGV. V was cut by 5 bases and J by 4 bases, with 15 bases left in between. The CDR3 is CASSRRSSGYNSPLHF. DNA of the CDR3: TGTGCCAGCAGCCGCAGATCCTCGGGATATAATTCACCCCTCCACTTT.

This clonotype was found a few times. The V and J genes are TRBV20-1 and TRBJ1-5, with D possibly TRBD1 on 5 matching bases. V was cut by 5 bases and J by 4 bases, with 12 bases left in between. The V gene's germline CDR1 is DFQATT and CDR2 SNEGSKA (reference sequence). CDR3 size: 13 residues. The CDR3 loop is CSASDTSNQPQHF. CDR3 DNA: TGCAGTGCTTCGGACACCTCGAATCAGCCCCAGCATTTT.